This T cell receptor (beta chain) was documented in a study of low-dose radiotherapy and immunotherapy resistance in tumors. Study overall: Every two weeks patients got nivolumab 240 mg flat dose, plus ipilimumab 1 mg/kg every six weeks, intravenously.

As to time point: before trial treatment. This clonotype has ten or more counts. PCR amplification of the TCRs was performed with Phusion for 20 to 25 PCR cycles, and it relied on a constant-region primer together with a V-primer adapter. Following isolation, mRNA was amplified via in vitro transcription. Using its own MiXCR run on the reads, TCRdb lists one record per CDR3 protein. The sample lists fewer than 60,000 distinct CDR3 sequences; about 12% were seen once. This sequence originates from a female donor with ovarian cancer. The material sequenced was PBMCs, taken before treatment.

CDR3 protein: CASSLPGGAPIGEQYF. The CDR3 nucleotides read TGTGCCAGCAGTTTACCCGGCGGAGCCCCGATCGGCGAGCAGTACTTC. The chain recombines TRBV28 with TRBJ2-7; D unclear. CDR1 and CDR2 (germline): MDHEN, SYDVKM. CDR3 length equals 16 residues. The ends were cut back, 2 bases at V and 6 bases at J, with 20 bases in the middle. The full variable domain, in which reference TRBV28 and TRBJ2-7 provide the parts outside the CDR3, is DVKVTQSSRYLVKRTGEKVFLECVQDMDHENMFWYRQDPGLGLRLIYFSYDVKMKEKGDIPEGYSVSREKKERFSLILESASTNQTSMYLCASSLPGGAPIGEQYFGPGTRLTVT.